This entry concerns a single T cell receptor beta chain. As yet, its antigen is unknown. Reverse transcription of roughly 0.45 to 1 ug RNA used random hexamers. TCRdb itself ran the immunoSEQ multiplex PCR reads through MiXCR, one entry per CDR3 protein. The data hold 80,000 or so distinct CDR3 sequences, with about 93% observed a single time. This specimen belongs to a study of CD8 T cells in Susac syndrome. The wider study: Treatment at blood withdrawal was none, corticosteroids, or intravenous immunoglobulin alone in Susac syndrome patients.

Findings and caveats of the study: Individuals included in the TCR sequencing and HLA analysis were acknowledged by the study to be relatively few in number.

TCR beta sequencing was performed on blood CD8+ and CD4+ T cells. The material sequenced was CD4+ T cells from PBMCs. This receptor was obtained from a human donor with Susac syndrome.

CDR3 in DNA: TGCAGTGCCTTTTCTCGCGGGGGTACCTACGAGCAGTACTTC. Protein: CSAFSRGGTYEQYF. The V call is TRBV20-1, the J call TRBJ2-7, with 7 bases matching TRBD2. Losses at the gene ends were 6 bases for V and 2 bases for J; bases not matched to a gene: 10. CDR1 is DFQATT, CDR2 SNEGSKA, per germline (reference sequence). This CDR3 comprises 14 residues.